This T cell receptor (beta chain) was identified during a study of beta chain features in type 1 diabetes. Study results and limitations: For Type 1 diabetes patients, all four CD4+ subsets carried TCRB CDR3s that were moderately but significantly shorter. Any PCR bias toward short templates would affect both groups alike.

Details on this clone: What it recognizes is unknown.

Sorting of CD4+ naive, central memory, regulatory and stem cell-like memory cells was performed via CD45RO/CCR7/CD25/CD127/CD95/CD27. As every portion of the isolated RNA was reverse transcribed, the sequencing read expressed TCRB transcripts. The assay was immunoSEQ multiplex PCR, and TCRdb's table has in-frame clones only and misses some. The sample lists around 56,000 clones, about 50% occurring once. V lost 5 bases and J lost 0, with 11 bases in between. Germline V gene lookup returns CDR1 SGHNT and CDR2 YYREEE (reference sequence). This CDR3 region has 14 residues. The source of this sequence is a woman between 40 and 55 years old with type 1 diabetes. Sequenced: Tregs from blood. The rearrangement links TRBV5-4 to TRBJ1-2, with D perhaps matching TRBD1 (6 bases). Here the CDR3 reads CASSVDSTNYGYTF. CDR3 nucleotides: TGTGCCAGCAGTGTGGACAGTACTAACTATGGCTACACCTTC.